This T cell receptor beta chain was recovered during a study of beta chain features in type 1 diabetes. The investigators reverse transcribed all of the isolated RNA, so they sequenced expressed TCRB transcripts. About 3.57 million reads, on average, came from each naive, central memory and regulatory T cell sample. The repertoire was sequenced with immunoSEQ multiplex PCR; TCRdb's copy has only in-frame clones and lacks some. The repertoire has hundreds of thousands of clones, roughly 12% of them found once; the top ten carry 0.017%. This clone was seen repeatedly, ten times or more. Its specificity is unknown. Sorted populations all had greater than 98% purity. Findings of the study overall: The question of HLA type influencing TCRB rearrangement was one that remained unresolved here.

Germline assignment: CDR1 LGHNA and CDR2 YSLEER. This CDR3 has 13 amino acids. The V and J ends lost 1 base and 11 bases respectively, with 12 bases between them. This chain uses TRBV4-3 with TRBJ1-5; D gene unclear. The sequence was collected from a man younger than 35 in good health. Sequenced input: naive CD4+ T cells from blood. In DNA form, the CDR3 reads TGCGCCAGCAGCCAAGGGTTCCATGGAGCCCAGCATTTT. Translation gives CASSQGFHGAQHF.